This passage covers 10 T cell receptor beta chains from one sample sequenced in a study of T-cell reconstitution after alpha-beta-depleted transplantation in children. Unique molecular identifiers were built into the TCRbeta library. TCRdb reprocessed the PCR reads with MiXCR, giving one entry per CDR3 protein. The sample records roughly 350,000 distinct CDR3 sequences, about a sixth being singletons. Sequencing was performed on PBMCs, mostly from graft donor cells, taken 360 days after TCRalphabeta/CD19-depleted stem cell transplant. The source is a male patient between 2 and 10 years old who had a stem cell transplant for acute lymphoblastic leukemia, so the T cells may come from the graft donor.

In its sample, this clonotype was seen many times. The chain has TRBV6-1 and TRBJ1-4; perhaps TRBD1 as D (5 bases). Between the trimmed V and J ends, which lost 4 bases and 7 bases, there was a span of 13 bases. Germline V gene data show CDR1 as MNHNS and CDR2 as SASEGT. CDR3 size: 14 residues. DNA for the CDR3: TGTGCCAGCAGTGTGTCCGGGCAGGGTGAAAAACTGTTTTTT. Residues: CASSVSGQGEKLFF.

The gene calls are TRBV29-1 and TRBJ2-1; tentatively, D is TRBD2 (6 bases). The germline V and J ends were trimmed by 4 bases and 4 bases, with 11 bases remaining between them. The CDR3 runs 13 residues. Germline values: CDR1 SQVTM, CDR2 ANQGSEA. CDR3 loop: CSVGGGMYNEQFF. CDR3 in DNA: TGCAGCGTTGGTGGCGGGATGTACAATGAGCAGTTCTTC.

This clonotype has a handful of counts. Here the CDR3 DNA reads TGTGCCAGCAGCCCAGCCCGGGAGAAGGCGAACACCGGGGAGCTGTTTTTT. Protein: CASSPAREKANTGELFF. The V gene is TRBV12-3 or TRBV12-4, the J gene TRBJ2-2; maybe TRBD2 (6 bases). CDR3 length: 17 residues. V lost 6 bases and J lost 0, with 17 bases in between.

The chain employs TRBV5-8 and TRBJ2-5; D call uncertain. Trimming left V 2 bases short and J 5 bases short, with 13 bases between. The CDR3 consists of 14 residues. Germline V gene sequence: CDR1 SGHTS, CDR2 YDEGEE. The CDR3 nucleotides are TGTGCCAGCAGCTTCGATTGGATTGGGGAGACCCAGTACTTC. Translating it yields CASSFDWIGETQYF.

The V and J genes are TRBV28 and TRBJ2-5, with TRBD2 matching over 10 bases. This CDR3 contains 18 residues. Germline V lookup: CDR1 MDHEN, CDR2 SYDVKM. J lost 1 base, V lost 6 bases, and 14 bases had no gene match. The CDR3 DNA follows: TGTGCCAGCAGACCTATCAGGATGGGACTAGCGAGCCAAGAGACCCAGTACTTC. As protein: CASRPIRMGLASQETQYF.

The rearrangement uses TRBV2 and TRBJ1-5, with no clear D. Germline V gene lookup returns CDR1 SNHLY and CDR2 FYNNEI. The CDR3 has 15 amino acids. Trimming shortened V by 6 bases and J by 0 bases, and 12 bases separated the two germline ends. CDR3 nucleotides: TGTGCCAGCAGGGGTTCGGGGATTAGCAATCAGCCCCAGCATTTT. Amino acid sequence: CASRGSGISNQPQHF.

The CDR3 protein is CASTSWGEQYF. CDR3 DNA sequence: TGTGCCAGCACCTCCTGGGGCGAGCAGTACTTC. This sequence joins TRBV12-3 or TRBV12-4 and TRBJ2-7, with unresolved D. This CDR3 comprises 11 residues. V was pared by 7 bases and J by 6 bases, with 10 bases between.

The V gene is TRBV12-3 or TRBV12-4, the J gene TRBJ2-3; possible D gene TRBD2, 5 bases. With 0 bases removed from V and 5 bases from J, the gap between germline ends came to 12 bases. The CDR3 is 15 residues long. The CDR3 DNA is TGTGCCAGCAGTTTAGCAGGAGCACTAGGAGATACGCAGTATTTT. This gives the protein CASSLAGALGDTQYF.

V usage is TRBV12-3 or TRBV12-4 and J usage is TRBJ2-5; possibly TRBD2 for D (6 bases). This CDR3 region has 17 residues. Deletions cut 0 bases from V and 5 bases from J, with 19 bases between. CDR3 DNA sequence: TGTGCCAGCAGTTTAGCGCTCGGGACTGGGGGTGGGGAGACCCAGTACTTC. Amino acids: CASSLALGTGGGETQYF.

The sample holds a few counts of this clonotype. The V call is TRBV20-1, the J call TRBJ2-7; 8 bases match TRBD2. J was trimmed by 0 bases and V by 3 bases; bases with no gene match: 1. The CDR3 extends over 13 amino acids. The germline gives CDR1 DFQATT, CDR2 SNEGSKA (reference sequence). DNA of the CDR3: TGCAGTGCTAGCGGGAGGGCCTCCTACGAGCAGTACTTC. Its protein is CSASGRASYEQYF.